This T cell receptor beta chain was observed in a study of cytomegalovirus exposure and HLA in healthy donors. Study-level findings and limits: Reports state that TCR beta sequences accurately predicted most subjects' HLA-A and HLA-B alleles. Diagnosis of cytomegalovirus status made by the classifier reportedly showed high specificity and sensitivity. In vitro checks showed that three CMV-associated chains really do target CMV antigens. Researchers catalogued approximately 170 TCR beta chains as cytomegalovirus-associated.

Between the trimmed V and J ends, which lost 6 bases and 3 bases, there was a span of 4 bases. This CDR3 spans 11 amino acids. Germline V gene lookup returns CDR1 SGHTA and CDR2 FQGNSA. PCR used 60 Vbeta primers and 13 Jbeta primers. Sequenced by immunoSEQ multiplex PCR; TCRdb stores in-frame clones only, minus some. The table includes approximately 190,000 clones, around four fifths detected once. Comments on this clone: Its antigen is currently unknown.

Sequencing used PBMCs. The chain carries TRBV7-2 and TRBJ2-3; D gene uncertain. The source is a woman between 45 and 60 years old in good health and CMV-seropositive. The DNA of the CDR3 is TGTGCCAGCAGGGAGACAGATACGCAGTATTTT. It specifies CASRETDTQYF.